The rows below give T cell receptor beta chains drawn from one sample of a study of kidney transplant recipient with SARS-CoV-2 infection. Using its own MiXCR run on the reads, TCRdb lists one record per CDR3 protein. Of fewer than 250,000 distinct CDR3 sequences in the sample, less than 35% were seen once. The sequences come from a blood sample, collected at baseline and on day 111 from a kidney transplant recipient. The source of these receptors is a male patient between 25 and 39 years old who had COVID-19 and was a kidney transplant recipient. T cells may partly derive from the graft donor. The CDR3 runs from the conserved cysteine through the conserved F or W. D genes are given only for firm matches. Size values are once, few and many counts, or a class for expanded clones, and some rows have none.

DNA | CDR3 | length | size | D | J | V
TGTGCCAGCAGACAAAACCGGTGGGGTCAGGGGAAAGATACGCAGTATTTT | CASRQNRWGQGKDTQYF | 17 | . | . | TRBJ2-3 | TRBV28
TGTGCCAGCTATCGATGGTACTCAAGAAAGACCTATGGCTACACCTTC | CASYRWYSRKTYGYTF | 16 | . | . | TRBJ1-2 | TRBV9
TGCAGCGTTCAAGGGGCTGGTCCAAACTATGGCTACACCTTC | CSVQGAGPNYGYTF | 14 | many | . | TRBJ1-2 | TRBV29-1
TGTGCCTGGACAAGACAGCCAATTACTAACTATGGCTACACCTTC | CAWTRQPITNYGYTF | 15 | many | . | TRBJ1-2 | TRBV30
TGTGCCAGCAGTTTAAGGGGACGTATCACTGAAGCTTTCTTT | CASSLRGRITEAFF | 14 | . | . | TRBJ1-1 | TRBV28
TGTGCCAGCAGCCCCGGACTAGCGGGGGGCGATTCCTTCTACACCGGGGAGCTGTTTTTT | CASSPGLAGGDSFYTGELFF | 20 | few | TRBD2 | TRBJ2-2 | TRBV13
TGTGCCAGCGGACTCTGCGTACCAGGAAAGACCTATGGCTACACCTTC | CASGLCVPGKTYGYTF | 16 | many | . | TRBJ1-2 | TRBV5-4
TGCGCCAGCAGCTTGCGAAATACTGAAGCTTTCTTT | CASSLRNTEAFF | 12 | many | . | TRBJ1-1 | TRBV5-1
TGTGCCAGAGTGAGGAGAGTGGTGAGAAAGACCTATGGCTACACCTTC | CARVRRVVRKTYGYTF | 16 | many | . | TRBJ1-2 | TRBV5-3
TGCAGTGCTTGGACAGGATCTAGCAATCAGCCCCAGCATTTT | CSAWTGSSNQPQHF | 14 | many | TRBD1 | TRBJ1-5 | TRBV20-1
TGTGCCAGCATCCCGGGGGCGTTGAACACTGAAGCTTTCTTT | CASIPGALNTEAFF | 14 | . | . | TRBJ1-1 | TRBV28
TGTGCCAGCAGACTAGCCGCAGATACGCAGTATTTT | CASRLAADTQYF | 12 | . | . | TRBJ2-3 | TRBV2
TGTGCCAGCAGCGTTAGAGCAACAAGCAGAAAGACCTATGGCTACACCTTC | CASSVRATSRKTYGYTF | 17 | many | . | TRBJ1-2 | TRBV11-2
TGTGCCGGCAGTTCCGAACCGGGACAGAAGCTAGCGGGAGGATCCTACAATGAGCAGTTCTTC | CAGSSEPGQKLAGGSYNEQFF | 21 | . | TRBD2 | TRBJ2-1 | TRBV27
TGTGCCAGCAGCTGGTTGGGTCCCATTTCAGGCTTGACCGGGGAGCTGTTTTTT | CASSWLGPISGLTGELFF | 18 | many | . | TRBJ2-2 | TRBV3-1
TGTGCCAGCAATCCCGGGACAGAGACCTACGAGCAGTACTTC | CASNPGTETYEQYF | 14 | many | TRBD1 | TRBJ2-7 | TRBV28
TGTGCCAGCAGCGAAATGATTAAGGCTGGAAAGACCTATGGCTACACCTTC | CASSEMIKAGKTYGYTF | 17 | many | . | TRBJ1-2 | TRBV11-1
TGCAGTGCTAAAACCGGACTAGCGGTCTTCAATGGGCAGTTCTTC | CSAKTGLAVFNGQFF | 15 | . | TRBD2 | TRBJ2-1 | TRBV20-1
TGTGCCAGCAGCTCGCAGGATCCCATTTCAGGCTTGACCGGGGAGCTGTTTTTT | CASSSQDPISGLTGELFF | 18 | many | . | TRBJ2-2 | TRBV3-1
TGTGCCAGCAGCTTAGGACGGTATACGAGGACTGAAGCTTTCTTT | CASSLGRYTRTEAFF | 15 | many | . | TRBJ1-1 | TRBV7-9
TGTGCCAGCAGCCCTCATTTTCCCATTTCAGGCTTGACCGGGAAGCTGTTTTTT | CASSPHFPISGLTGKLFF | 18 | . | . | TRBJ2-2 | TRBV3-1
TGTGCCAGCAGTCGAGGAGGGTACTATAATTCACCCCTCCACTTT | CASSRGGYYNSPLHF | 15 | many | . | TRBJ1-6 | TRBV2
TGTGCCAGCAGCGTCGCCCCTAAGTGCCGAAAGACCTATGGCTACACCTTC | CASSVAPKCRKTYGYTF | 17 | many | . | TRBJ1-2 | TRBV7-7
TGTGCCACCAGCAGCCCCGACAGGCCCTTACAGCCCCAGCATTTT | CATSSPDRPLQPQHF | 15 | many | . | TRBJ1-5 | TRBV15
TGCGCCAGCAGCCAGGAGAGGGACCCAGTCACCGGGGAGCTGTTTTTT | CASSQERDPVTGELFF | 16 | many | . | TRBJ2-2 | TRBV4-3
TGTGCCACCAGTGACGCCGGGACAGCTAACTATGGCTACACCTTC | CATSDAGTANYGYTF | 15 | many | TRBD1 | TRBJ1-2 | TRBV24-1
TGTGCCAGCAGCTTCCGAGTTTCGGACACTGAAGCTTTCTTT | CASSFRVSDTEAFF | 14 | many | . | TRBJ1-1 | TRBV7-2
TGTGCCAGCAGTAAGAACAGGGGTTTAGGCCAGGAGACCCAGTACTTC | CASSKNRGLGQETQYF | 16 | . | TRBD1 | TRBJ2-5 | TRBV6-5
TGTGCCAGCAGTTTAAGGACAGGCCCTGGGGTTAATGAAAAACTGTTTTTT | CASSLRTGPGVNEKLFF | 17 | many | TRBD1 | TRBJ1-4 | TRBV6-6
TGTGCCAGCAGTTACACCTATGGGAGTTACATGAACACTGAAGCTTTCTTT | CASSYTYGSYMNTEAFF | 17 | many | . | TRBJ1-1 | TRBV6-5
TGCGCCAGCAGCCAAGATTTTCAAAACACAGGGCCCAATGAGCAGTTCTTC | CASSQDFQNTGPNEQFF | 17 | . | . | TRBJ2-1 | TRBV4-1
TGCAGTGCCCGGACAGGGGGCGTTGAGCAGTTCTTC | CSARTGGVEQFF | 12 | . | TRBD1 | TRBJ2-1 | TRBV20-1
TGCAGTGCTAGTATCCCGGGGGACAATGAGCAGTTCTTC | CSASIPGDNEQFF | 13 | many | . | TRBJ2-1 | TRBV20-1
TGTGCCAGCAGTTTTCAAGAGACCTCTAACACTGAAGCTTTCTTT | CASSFQETSNTEAFF | 15 | many | . | TRBJ1-1 | TRBV6-5
TGTGCCAGTAGTCACTGCAAGACAAATCGAAAGACCTATGGCTACACCTTC | CASSHCKTNRKTYGYTF | 17 | many | . | TRBJ1-2 | TRBV19
TGTGCCAGCAGTGTGGTCCTTCAGGGACCTGGTCAGGGCAGGGGGCACACTGAAGCTTTCTTT | CASSVVLQGPGQGRGHTEAFF | 21 | . | TRBD1 | TRBJ1-1 | TRBV6-1
TGTGCCAGCAGCCAAGTAGCTAGCGGTTACTACAATGAGCAGTTCTTC | CASSQVASGYYNEQFF | 16 | few | TRBD2 | TRBJ2-1 | TRBV3-1
TGTGCCAGCACCTCTCTCAAGACGGAAGCTTTCTTT | CASTSLKTEAFF | 12 | many | . | TRBJ1-1 | TRBV6-6
TGTGCCAGCAGTTCGGAATACTCTATGCGAAAGACCTATGGCTACACCTTC | CASSSEYSMRKTYGYTF | 17 | many | . | TRBJ1-2 | TRBV6-5
TGTGCCGGCAGGGGTCCCCCAGGGGCATGGGAAAAACTGTTTTTT | CAGRGPPGAWEKLFF | 15 | . | . | TRBJ1-4 | TRBV27
TGTGCAAGTCGCTTAAGGTGGCAGGGGAACACTGAAGCTTTCTTT | CASRLRWQGNTEAFF | 15 | few | . | TRBJ1-1 | TRBV12-2
TGCAGCGTTGAGCAGGGGGTCGGAGATACGCAGTATTTT | CSVEQGVGDTQYF | 13 | many | TRBD1 | TRBJ2-3 | TRBV29-1
TGTGCCTGGGGGAAACTGGGGAGGGCGGTTGAGCAGTTCTTC | CAWGKLGRAVEQFF | 14 | few | TRBD2 | TRBJ2-1 | TRBV30
TGTGCCAGCAGCACGGTCGGTCACGAGGGAAAGACCTATGGCTACACCTTC | CASSTVGHEGKTYGYTF | 17 | many | . | TRBJ1-2 | TRBV7-1
TGCGCCAGCAGCTTGGGACAGGGGGCAGATACGCAGTATTTT | CASSLGQGADTQYF | 14 | many | TRBD1 | TRBJ2-3 | TRBV5-1
TGTGCCAGCAGCGTACAGGGTTTAAGAGGCTACACCTTC | CASSVQGLRGYTF | 13 | many | . | TRBJ1-2 | TRBV7-2
TGTGCCAGCTTCTTCTACGTACCAGGAAAGACCTATGGCTACACCTTC | CASFFYVPGKTYGYTF | 16 | many | . | TRBJ1-2 | TRBV5-4
TGTGCCAGCAGCTTGATAACTACTCCCGGGAGGGAGCAGTACTTC | CASSLITTPGREQYF | 15 | many | TRBD2 | TRBJ2-7 | TRBV5-6
TGTGCCAGCAGGAAATCGTACTCAAGAAAGACCTATGGCTACACCTTC | CASRKSYSRKTYGYTF | 16 | many | . | TRBJ1-2 | TRBV9
TGTGCCAGCAGTTTAGCGGGAGCCGACACAGATACGCAGTATTTT | CASSLAGADTDTQYF | 15 | few | . | TRBJ2-3 | TRBV12-3/TRBV12-4
TGTGCCAGCAGCTTGGGGGGGGCGGTCTACAATGAGCAGTTCTTC | CASSLGGAVYNEQFF | 15 | few | . | TRBJ2-1 | TRBV5-6
TGTGCCAGCAGTTTGACTGGGGACACTGAAGCTTTCTTT | CASSLTGDTEAFF | 13 | many | . | TRBJ1-1 | TRBV28
TGTGCCAGCAGCCCCGGTATCTCCTACAATGAGCAGTTCTTC | CASSPGISYNEQFF | 14 | few | . | TRBJ2-1 | TRBV7-6
TGTGCAAGTCGCAGTTACGTGACTCCACGAAAGACCTATGGCTACACCTTC | CASRSYVTPRKTYGYTF | 17 | many | . | TRBJ1-2 | TRBV12-2
TGTGCCAGCAGCATGGGGGACAGGGACTATGGCTACACCTTC | CASSMGDRDYGYTF | 14 | many | TRBD1 | TRBJ1-2 | TRBV5-4
TGTGCCAGCAGTTTGGGGGGCCTGGGGGGATACACAGATACGCAGTATTTT | CASSLGGLGGYTDTQYF | 17 | few | . | TRBJ2-3 | TRBV12-3/TRBV12-4
TGCAGTGCTAAAGCGGGAGGCGGTTTTGACCACGAGCAGTACTTC | CSAKAGGGFDHEQYF | 15 | few | TRBD2 | TRBJ2-7 | TRBV20-1
TGTGCCAGCAGTCTCTCCTCTTTCCGGGGAAACCAAGAGACCCAGTACTTC | CASSLSSFRGNQETQYF | 17 | few | . | TRBJ2-5 | TRBV28
TGCAGCGTTGCCCAAGGGGGCGACACTGAAGCTTTCTTT | CSVAQGGDTEAFF | 13 | many | TRBD1 | TRBJ1-1 | TRBV29-1
TGCAGCGTTGTCCAATTGGACTACAATGAGCAGTTCTTC | CSVVQLDYNEQFF | 13 | . | . | TRBJ2-1 | TRBV29-1